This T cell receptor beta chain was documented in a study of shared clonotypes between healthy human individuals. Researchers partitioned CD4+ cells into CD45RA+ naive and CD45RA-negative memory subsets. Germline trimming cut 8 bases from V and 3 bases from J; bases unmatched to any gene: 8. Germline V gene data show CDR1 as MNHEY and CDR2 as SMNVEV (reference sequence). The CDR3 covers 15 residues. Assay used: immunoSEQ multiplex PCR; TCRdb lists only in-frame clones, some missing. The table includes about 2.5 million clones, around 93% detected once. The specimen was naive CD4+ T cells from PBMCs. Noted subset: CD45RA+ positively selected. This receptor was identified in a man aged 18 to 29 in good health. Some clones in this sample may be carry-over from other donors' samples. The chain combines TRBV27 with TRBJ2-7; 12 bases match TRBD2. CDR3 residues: CASGLAGNLLYEQYF. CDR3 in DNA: TGTGCCAGCGGACTAGCGGGAAACCTACTCTACGAGCAGTACTTC.